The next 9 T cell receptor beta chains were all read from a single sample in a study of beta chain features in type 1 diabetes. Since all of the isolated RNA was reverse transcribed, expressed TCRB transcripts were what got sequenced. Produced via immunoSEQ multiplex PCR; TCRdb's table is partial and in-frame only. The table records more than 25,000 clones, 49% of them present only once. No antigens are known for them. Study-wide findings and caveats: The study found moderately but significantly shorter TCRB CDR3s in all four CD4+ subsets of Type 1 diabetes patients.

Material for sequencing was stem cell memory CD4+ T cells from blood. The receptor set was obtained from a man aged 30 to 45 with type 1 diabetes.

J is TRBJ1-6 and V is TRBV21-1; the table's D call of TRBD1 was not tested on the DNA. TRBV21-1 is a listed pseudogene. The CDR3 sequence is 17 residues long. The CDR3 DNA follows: TGTGCCAGCAGCACGCGCCGGGACAGTCGAGGGGGTTCACCCCTCCACTTT. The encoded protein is CASSTRRDSRGGSPLHF.

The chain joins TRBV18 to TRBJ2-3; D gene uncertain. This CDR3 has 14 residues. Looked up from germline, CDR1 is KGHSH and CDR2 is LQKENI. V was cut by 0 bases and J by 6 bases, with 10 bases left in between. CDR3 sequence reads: CASSPPSRLDTQYF. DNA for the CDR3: TGTGCCAGCTCACCACCCTCTAGGCTCGATACGCAGTATTTT.

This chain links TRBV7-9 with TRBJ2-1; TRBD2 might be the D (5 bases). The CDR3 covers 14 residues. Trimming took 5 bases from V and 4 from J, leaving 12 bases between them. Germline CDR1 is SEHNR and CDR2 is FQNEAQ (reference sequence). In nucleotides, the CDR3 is TGTGCCAGCAGCCCCAGCGGACCATACAATGAGCAGTTCTTC. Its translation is CASSPSGPYNEQFF.

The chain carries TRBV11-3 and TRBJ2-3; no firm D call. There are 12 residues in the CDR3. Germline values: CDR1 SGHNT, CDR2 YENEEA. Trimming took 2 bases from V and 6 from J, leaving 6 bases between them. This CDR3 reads CASSLRVDTQYF. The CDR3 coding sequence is TGTGCCAGCAGCTTACGTGTCGATACGCAGTATTTT.

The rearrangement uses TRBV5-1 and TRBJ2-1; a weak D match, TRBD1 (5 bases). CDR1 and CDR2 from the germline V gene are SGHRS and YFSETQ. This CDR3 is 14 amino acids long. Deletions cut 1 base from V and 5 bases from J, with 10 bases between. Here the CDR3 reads CASSLRGEDNEQFF. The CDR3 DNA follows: TGCGCCAGCAGCTTGAGGGGCGAAGACAATGAGCAGTTCTTC.

CDR3 coding DNA: TGTGCCAGCTCACCACAAACTAGCGGGAGCCGCTCCTACAATGAGCAGTTCTTC. It yields the protein CASSPQTSGSRSYNEQFF. This chain connects TRBV18 to TRBJ2-1, with 11 nucleotides matching TRBD2. V shed 1 base, J shed 0 bases, and the junction held 5 bases outside the gene matches. Germline assignment: CDR1 KGHSH and CDR2 LQKENI. CDR3 length equals 18 residues. Drawing the rest from reference TRBV18 and TRBJ2-1, the complete variable domain is NAGVMQNPRHLVRRRGQEARLRCSPMKGHSHVYWYRQLPEEGLKFMVYLQKENIIDESGMPKERFSAEFPKEGPSILRIQQVVRGDSAAYFCASSPQTSGSRSYNEQFFGPGTRLTVL.

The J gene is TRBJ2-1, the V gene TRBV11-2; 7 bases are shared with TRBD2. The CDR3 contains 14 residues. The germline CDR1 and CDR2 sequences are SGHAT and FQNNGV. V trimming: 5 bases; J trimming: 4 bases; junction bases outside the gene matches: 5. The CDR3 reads CASSRGGSYNEQFF. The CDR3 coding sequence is TGTGCCAGCAGCAGGGGCGGGAGTTACAATGAGCAGTTCTTC.

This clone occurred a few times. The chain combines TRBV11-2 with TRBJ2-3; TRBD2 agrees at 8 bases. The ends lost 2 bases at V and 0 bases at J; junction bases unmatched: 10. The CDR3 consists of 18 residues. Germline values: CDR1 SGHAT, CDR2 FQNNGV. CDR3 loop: CASSLRSRSGASTDTQYF. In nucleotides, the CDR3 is TGTGCCAGCAGCTTAAGAAGCCGTAGCGGGGCTAGCACAGATACGCAGTATTTT.

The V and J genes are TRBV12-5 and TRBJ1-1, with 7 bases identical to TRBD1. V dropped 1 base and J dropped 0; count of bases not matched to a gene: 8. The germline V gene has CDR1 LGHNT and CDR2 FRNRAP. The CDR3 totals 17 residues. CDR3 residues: CASGLDRTGAMNTEAFF. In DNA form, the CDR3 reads TGTGCTAGTGGTTTGGACCGGACAGGAGCGATGAACACTGAAGCTTTCTTT. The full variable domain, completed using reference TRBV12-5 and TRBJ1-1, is DARVTQTPRHKVTEMGQEVTMRCQPILGHNTVFWYRQTMMQGLELLAYFRNRAPLDDSGMPKDRFSAEMPDATLATLKIQPSEPRDSAVYFCASGLDRTGAMNTEAFFGQGTRLTVV.